These T cell receptor beta chains were read from a single sample in a study of sequential checkpoint blockade in melanoma. Repertoires were generated with immunoSEQ multiplex PCR, while TCRdb's copy carries only in-frame clones and drops some. Counted here are 15,000 to 20,000 clones, about 83% occurring once; the ten biggest clones make up 36%. The source material was CD8+ T cells sorted from blood (inferred from file names), sampled from a patient given nivolumab and ipilimumab in sequence. The receptors shown here come from a human donor with melanoma. Both conserved end residues are part of each CDR3. Each record gives: D gene, V gene, clone size, J gene, CDR3 protein. The D gene is left open where the match is weak. For some rows the clone size is stated as once, few or many, or as a class when expanded; others skip it.

.	TRBV4-1	.	TRBJ1-2	CASSQEHLANGYTF
TRBD1	TRBV7-9	.	TRBJ2-2	CASSPEGTGNTGELFF
.	TRBV27	.	TRBJ2-3	CASRPSSIPTDTQYF
.	TRBV9	.	TRBJ2-7	CASSQGLGSYEQYF
.	TRBV20-1	once	TRBJ1-1	CSASPYTEAFF
.	TRBV9	.	TRBJ2-5	CASSPSVDSPETQYF
.	TRBV11-2	once	TRBJ1-5	CASSWSGDSNQPQHF
.	TRBV9	.	TRBJ2-7	CASSVTDSYEQYF
TRBD2	TRBV14	.	TRBJ2-7	CASSHHLSGSSYEQYF
.	TRBV19	.	TRBJ1-1	CASSLQGSEAFF
.	TRBV27	few	TRBJ1-1	CASRFSRGMNTEAFF
.	TRBV5-8	.	TRBJ1-5	CASSLVATGRNQPQHF
.	TRBV13	.	TRBJ2-7	CASSPRGASSGEQYF
TRBD2	TRBV2	.	.	CASTRTSGVNSYEQYF
TRBD2	TRBV4-2	.	TRBJ2-7	CASSLKPPGTSASYEQYF
.	TRBV9	.	TRBJ2-1	CASSSPDSFSEQFF
TRBD1	TRBV7-6	.	TRBJ2-1	CASSRGTGLDEQFF
.	TRBV6-5	.	TRBJ1-1	CASRPHRNTEAFF
.	TRBV14	few	TRBJ1-5	CASSQVLNQPQHF
.	TRBV30	once	TRBJ1-3	CAWAGFSSGNTIYF
TRBD1	TRBV9	.	TRBJ2-2	CASSVRDRVTGELFF
.	TRBV28	.	TRBJ2-5	CASSFWAFKDTLTQYF
TRBD2	TRBV27	.	TRBJ2-3	CGAGGSTDTQYF
.	TRBV6-5	.	TRBJ2-3	CASSLRGISDTQYF
TRBD1	TRBV27	once	TRBJ2-1	CASSPQGRDEQFF
TRBD1	TRBV28	few	TRBJ2-7	CASSLSPGQATYEQYF
.	TRBV5-8	.	TRBJ2-5	CASSFGGKETQYF
TRBD2	TRBV29-1	.	TRBJ2-5	CSALAGGETQYF
TRBD1	TRBV15	.	TRBJ1-6	CATSGGQGPTPLHF
TRBD1	TRBV6-4	few	TRBJ1-5	CASSDPRQGASLVPQHF
.	TRBV11-2	.	TRBJ2-7	CASSQDQGSSSYEQYF
.	TRBV6-5	.	TRBJ2-1	CATLGGGGNEQFF
.	TRBV27	.	TRBJ2-2	CASSFRRVLGTGELFF
TRBD2	TRBV15	.	TRBJ2-1	CATSRDTSGGNEQFF
TRBD2	TRBV19	.	TRBJ2-1	CASNRPTSGTDEQFF
TRBD1	TRBV28	.	TRBJ1-5	CASSSPGQGSNQPQHF
.	TRBV13	.	TRBJ2-7	CASSYPTRPHEQYF
.	TRBV19	.	TRBJ2-3	CASTQTPGVQYF
.	TRBV29-1	.	TRBJ2-2	CSAVQGDGELFF
.	TRBV7-6	.	TRBJ2-2	CASSQGPIGGELFF
.	TRBV2	once	TRBJ2-1	CASSDPLLGGGEQFF
TRBD2	TRBV7-9	.	TRBJ2-7	CASSPPFDGRLKYEQYF
TRBD1	TRBV30	.	TRBJ1-2	CAWSGGQGDYGYTF
.	TRBV5-6	.	TRBJ2-7	CASRSGWDFTYEQYF
TRBD1	TRBV5-1	.	TRBJ1-1	CASSSDRLNTEAFF
TRBD1	TRBV27	.	TRBJ1-5	CASSRDRNQPQHF
TRBD1	TRBV19	.	TRBJ1-1	CASSIGTGVTEAFF
.	TRBV9	once	TRBJ2-1	CASSVGAGDTYNEQFF
TRBD1	TRBV28	.	TRBJ1-3	CASSYGTGPGNTIYF
.	TRBV11-2	.	TRBJ2-7	CASSLQTSYEQYF
.	TRBV6-6	.	TRBJ1-1	CASSPSTEAFF
TRBD2	TRBV30	.	TRBJ2-1	CAVWNGGVNEQFF
.	TRBV19	.	TRBJ2-1	CASSSPWRALNEQFF
TRBD2	TRBV19	.	TRBJ2-7	CASSRGLADHYEQYF